This T cell receptor beta chain stems from a study of spatial heterogeneity in lung cancer. This sample's time point: sample taken at primary tumor resection. This clonotype was counted many times. Its antigen is as yet unknown. The CDR3 length is 15 residues. Trimming stripped 5 bases from V and 1 base from J, with 14 bases between. Study findings and constraints: It was found that expanded intratumoral alpha and beta TCR counts tracked tumor mutation counts. Of the expanded TCRs, ubiquitous and regional counts tracked the counts of ubiquitous and regional nonsynonymous mutations, respectively.

TCRdb recomputed calls from the 5' RACE reads with MiXCR, one row per CDR3 protein. Found here are fewer than 30,000 distinct CDR3 sequences, approximately 6.5% of them singletons; the top ten hold approximately 25%. The source was lung tumor tissue, collected at surgery. This rearrangement joins TRBV12-3 or TRBV12-4 to TRBJ1-1; maybe TRBD1 (6 bases). The receptor was derived from a male donor with early-stage non-small cell lung cancer. The CDR3 loop is CASSAHRATNTEAFF. CDR3 nucleotides: TGTGCCAGCAGTGCCCACAGGGCAACGAACACTGAAGCTTTCTTT.